The 26 T cell receptor beta chains presented below share a single source sample, sequenced in a study of blood T cell repertoires in COVID-19. Sequencing was performed with immunoSEQ multiplex PCR; in TCRdb, only in-frame clones are kept and a portion is missing. The data contain nearly 70,000 clones, 87% of them seen just once; the ten biggest clones take up around 3.6%. The sequencing sample was made of peripheral blood. These receptors came from a woman aged 45-65 years with COVID-19, enrolled during active disease.

The chain uses TRBV28 and TRBJ1-1; a weak D match, TRBD1 (6 bases). The CDR3 totals 15 residues. Per the germline V gene, CDR1 is MDHEN and CDR2 is SYDVKM. Between the trimmed V and J ends, which lost 2 bases and 0 bases, there was a span of 10 bases. CDR3 region: CASSLPGTMNTEAFF. The CDR3 nucleotides are TGTGCCAGCAGTTTACCAGGGACAATGAACACTGAAGCTTTCTTT. The whole variable domain, remainder taken from reference TRBV28 and TRBJ1-1, is DVKVTQSSRYLVKRTGEKVFLECVQDMDHENMFWYRQDPGLGLRLIYFSYDVKMKEKGDIPEGYSVSREKKERFSLILESASTNQTSMYLCASSLPGTMNTEAFFGQGTRLTVV.

The V and J genes are TRBV27 and TRBJ2-1; a possible D gene is TRBD2 (6 bases). The CDR3 extends over 14 amino acids. CDR1 is MNHEY and CDR2 is SMNVEV in the germline V gene (reference sequence). Deletions cut 4 bases from V and 9 bases from J, with 16 bases between. In nucleotides, the CDR3 is TGTGCCAGCAGTTCCGGGGGATTCAACGGTGAGCAGTTCTTC. Translating it yields CASSSGGFNGEQFF.

This rearrangement joins TRBV3-1 (or the pseudogene TRBV3-2) to TRBJ1-2; D remains unclear. The CDR3 has 15 amino acids. The ends were cut back, 3 bases at V and 0 bases at J, with 11 bases in the middle. The germline gives CDR1 LGHDT, CDR2 YNNKEL (reference sequence). The CDR3 region has the DNA TGTGCCAGCAGCCAGATGACAATAGCTAACTATGGCTACACCTTC. It encodes CASSQMTIANYGYTF.

The chain has TRBV14 and TRBJ2-2; D perhaps matches TRBD1 (6 bases). V lost 0 bases and J lost 5, with 16 bases in between. Per germline, CDR1 SGHDN and CDR2 FVKESK. The CDR3 spans 17 residues. CDR3 bases: TGTGCCAGCAGCCAAGATTGGGGGCCTAAGCGGACCGGGGAGCTGTTTTTT. As protein: CASSQDWGPKRTGELFF.

The count of this clone is one. The gene calls are TRBV27 and TRBJ2-1; 8 bases map to TRBD2. V shed 4 bases, J shed 0 bases, and the junction held 8 bases outside the gene matches. Germline-derived CDR1 and CDR2 are MNHEY and SMNVEV (reference sequence). The CDR3 length is 17 residues. The CDR3 sequence: CASSSLGGGRSYNEQFF. CDR3 DNA: TGTGCCAGCAGTTCCCTGGGCGGGGGGCGCTCCTACAATGAGCAGTTCTTC.

The gene calls are TRBV6-6 and TRBJ1-1, with a weak D call TRBD1 (5 bases). V was pared by 2 bases and J by 1 base, with 14 bases between. The germline CDR1 and CDR2 sequences are MNHNY and SVGAGI (reference sequence). There are 16 residues in the CDR3. The CDR3 coding sequence is TGTGCCAGCAGTTACCCTATAGGACACCAGAACACTGAAGCTTTCTTT. This gives the protein CASSYPIGHQNTEAFF.

This clone was seen only a few times. The chain couples TRBV6-1 to TRBJ1-1; the D gene is possibly TRBD1 (5 bases). CDR3 size: 14 residues. CDR1 and CDR2 from the germline V gene are MNHNS and SASEGT. Trimming removed 5 bases from V and 2 bases from J, with 12 bases in between. The CDR3 loop reads CASSRGTLNTEAFF. For the CDR3, the DNA is TGTGCCAGCAGTAGGGGCACCCTTAACACTGAAGCTTTCTTT.

The gene calls are TRBV11-3 and TRBJ1-1; TRBD1 is a possible D gene (6 bases). V was shortened by 3 bases and J by 5 bases, with 10 bases between the two germline ends. The CDR3 is 13 amino acids. Germline-derived CDR1 and CDR2 are SGHNT and YENEEA. Here the CDR3 reads CASSFYRDTEAFF. CDR3 nucleotide sequence: TGTGCCAGCAGCTTTTACAGGGATACTGAAGCTTTCTTT.

The chain uses TRBV6-5 and TRBJ1-1; D is possibly TRBD1 (5 bases). The CDR3 loop spans 13 amino acids. Germline CDR1 reads MNHEY; CDR2 reads SVGAGI. The V and J ends lost 11 bases and 0 bases respectively, with 13 bases between them. CDR3 region: CASGKILNTEAFF. The CDR3 bases are TGTGCCTCAGGGAAGATTTTGAACACTGAAGCTTTCTTT.

This chain joins TRBV5-4 and TRBJ2-7; 9 bases fit TRBD2. This CDR3 contains 17 residues. Germline V CDR1 and CDR2: SGHNT, YYREEE (reference sequence). J lost 4 bases, V lost 0 bases, and 11 bases had no gene match. Written as DNA, the CDR3 is TGTGCCAGCAGCTTGGAGGCTAGCGGGATCGCCTCGTACGAGCAGTACTTC. This gives the protein CASSLEASGIASYEQYF. Looking up the rest from reference TRBV5-4 and TRBJ2-7 gives the full variable domain: ETGVTQSPTHLIKTRGQQVTLRCSSQSGHNTVSWYQQALGQGPQFIFQYYREEENGRGNFPPRFSGLQFPNYSSELNVNALELDDSALYLCASSLEASGIASYEQYFGPGTRLTVT.

The J gene is TRBJ2-7, the V gene TRBV10-3; 9 bases fit TRBD1. With 8 bases clipped from V and 4 bases from J, the junction kept 3 bases outside the gene matches. The CDR3 spans 12 residues. CDR1 is ENHRY, CDR2 SYGVKD, per germline. The CDR3 loop reads CAIAGQGYEQYF. The CDR3 bases are TGTGCCATCGCCGGACAGGGGTACGAGCAGTACTTC.

The V gene is TRBV9, the J gene TRBJ2-1, with 9 positions matching TRBD2. Germline lookup yields CDR1 SGDLS and CDR2 YYNGEE. The CDR3 spans 15 residues. Germline trimming cut 3 bases from V and 8 bases from J; bases unmatched to any gene: 9. CDR3 region: CASSATLGGRDEQFF. The CDR3 nucleotides are TGTGCCAGCAGCGCAACCTTGGGCGGGAGGGATGAGCAGTTCTTC.

This chain connects TRBV27 to TRBJ2-7, with 7 bases fitting TRBD1. This CDR3 contains 14 residues. Germline CDR1 MNHEY, CDR2 SMNVEV (reference sequence). Trimming removed 5 bases from V and 2 bases from J; junction bases left unmatched: 6. CDR3 region: CASSTGVKPYEQYF. As DNA, the CDR3 is TGTGCCAGCAGTACAGGGGTAAAGCCCTACGAGCAGTACTTC.

The sample holds one count of this clone. CDR3 nucleotides: TGTGCCAGCAGTTTATCGGGGACTAGCGGATCCTTCTACGAGCAGTACTTC. Amino acids: CASSLSGTSGSFYEQYF. The chain carries TRBV27 and TRBJ2-7, with TRBD2 identical over 11 bases. With V trimmed by 0 bases and J by 3 bases, 7 bases remained unmatched. This CDR3 region has 17 residues. Germline V lookup: CDR1 MNHEY, CDR2 SMNVEV (reference sequence).

This clone was recorded only once. The chain links TRBV9 to TRBJ2-4; tentatively, D is TRBD1 (6 bases). V shed 0 bases and J shed 2 bases, with 9 bases lying between them. This CDR3 region has 15 residues. In germline, CDR1 is SGDLS, CDR2 YYNGEE. The CDR3 loop is CASSVAGTSKNIQYF. The DNA for the CDR3 is TGTGCCAGCAGCGTAGCTGGGACATCCAAAAACATTCAGTACTTC.

The rearrangement links TRBV6-5 to TRBJ1-2, with D possibly being TRBD1 (6 bases). V was clipped by 6 bases and J by 3 bases, with 14 bases between them. The CDR3 loop spans 14 amino acids. CDR1 is MNHEY and CDR2 is SVGAGI in the germline V gene. The CDR3 sequence: CASRARGLDYGYTF. The CDR3 nucleotides are TGTGCCAGCAGGGCCAGGGGCTTAGACTATGGCTACACCTTC.

The rearrangement uses TRBV5-6 and TRBJ2-2; D uncertain. Trimming removed 1 base from V and 6 bases from J, with 7 bases in between. Looked up from germline, CDR1 is SGHDT and CDR2 is YYEEEE. The CDR3 length is 13 residues. The chain's CDR3 is CASSLSLPGELFF. In DNA, the CDR3 is TGTGCCAGCAGCTTGAGCTTGCCCGGGGAGCTGTTTTTT.

This chain joins TRBV6-4 and TRBJ2-2; D ambiguous. The V and J ends lost 10 bases and 2 bases respectively, with 11 bases between them. Germline loops: CDR1 MRHNA, CDR2 SNTAGT. The CDR3 has 13 residues. CDR3 in amino acids: CATKTPNTGELFF. CDR3 in DNA: TGTGCCACCAAGACTCCTAACACCGGGGAGCTGTTTTTT.

This clone was observed a few times. The chain employs TRBV7-9 and TRBJ1-2; 7 nucleotides line up with TRBD1. The CDR3 spans 15 residues. V dropped 5 bases and J dropped 3; count of bases not matched to a gene: 9. CDR1 SEHNR and CDR2 FQNEAQ come from the germline V gene (reference sequence). The CDR3 region is CASSAGTALDYGYTF. CDR3 coding DNA: TGTGCCAGCAGCGCCGGGACAGCCCTAGACTATGGCTACACCTTC.

The chain recombines TRBV29-1 with TRBJ2-7; 10 positions agree with TRBD2. The CDR3 is made up of 13 amino acids. After removal of 3 bases from V and 5 bases from J, the junction contained 4 bases not matched to a gene. Germline V CDR1 and CDR2: SQVTM, ANQGSEA. The chain's CDR3 is CSVDSGRSHEQYF. In DNA, the CDR3 is TGCAGCGTTGATAGCGGGAGGTCCCACGAGCAGTACTTC.

The sample holds one count of this clone. The chain has TRBV5-6 and TRBJ2-1; 7 bases are a match to TRBD2. Germline V lookup: CDR1 SGHDT, CDR2 YYEEEE. This CDR3 spans 14 amino acids. V shed 5 bases and J 6 bases; nucleotides not matched to a gene: 8. This chain's CDR3 is CASRATSRRNEQFF. As DNA, the CDR3 is TGTGCCAGCAGAGCGACTAGCAGGCGCAATGAGCAGTTCTTC.

The chain employs TRBV6-5 and TRBJ2-2; a weak D match, TRBD2 (5 bases). The V end lost 1 base, the J end lost 4 bases, and 10 bases lay between the germline ends. The CDR3 covers 15 residues. Germline loops: CDR1 MNHEY, CDR2 SVGAGI. The CDR3 protein is CASSYLRVTTGELFF. CDR3 bases: TGTGCCAGCAGTTACTTGCGGGTAACCACCGGGGAGCTGTTTTTT.

The chain combines TRBV2 with TRBJ2-5; the D gene is possibly TRBD2 (6 bases). The V gene's germline CDR1 is SNHLY and CDR2 FYNNEI. V dropped 6 bases and J dropped 7 bases, with 15 bases sitting between them. The CDR3 totals 13 residues. CDR3 DNA: TGTGCCAGCAGCCCGCGTGAGGGAGGGACCCAGTACTTC. Translation gives CASSPREGGTQYF.

This clone has a handful of counts. This rearrangement joins TRBV19 to TRBJ1-1, with no clear D. The CDR3 consists of 12 residues. Germline assignment: CDR1 LNHDA and CDR2 SQIVND (reference sequence). Between the trimmed V and J ends, which lost 4 bases and 4 bases, there was a span of 7 bases. The CDR3 nucleotides are TGTGCCAGTAGTAACAGTGGCACTGAAGCTTTCTTT. Its protein is CASSNSGTEAFF.

V is TRBV3-1 (or the pseudogene TRBV3-2) and J is TRBJ1-5, with TRBD1 as a possible D gene (5 bases). Trimming cost V 4 bases and J 6 bases, with 10 bases left between them. The CDR3 sequence is 13 residues long. Germline V gene lookup returns CDR1 LGHDT and CDR2 YNNKEL (reference sequence). The CDR3 DNA reads TGTGCCAGCAGCCCGGGGGGGGTTCAGCCCCAGCATTTT. This encodes CASSPGGVQPQHF.

The rearrangement links TRBV18 to TRBJ2-7; 9 nucleotides align to TRBD1. The ends lost 5 bases at V and 6 bases at J; junction bases unmatched: 8. CDR1 and CDR2 from the germline V gene are KGHSH and LQKENI. The CDR3 extends over 14 amino acids. This chain's CDR3 is CASSATGGATEQYF. In DNA form, the CDR3 reads TGTGCCAGCTCAGCCACAGGGGGCGCGACCGAGCAGTACTTC.